Detailed here is one TCR beta chain. This sample stems from a study of shared clonotypes between healthy human individuals. V was pared by 5 bases and J by 3 bases, with 17 bases between. This CDR3 spans 15 amino acids. Cells designated naive CD8 were CD45RO-negative and were positively selected for CCR7, with terminally differentiated effector memory CD45RA+ cells excluded. Using immunoSEQ multiplex PCR, the repertoire was profiled, and TCRdb retains in-frame clones only, with some absent. The sample lists about 2 million clones, 85% to 95% occurring once. Sequencing input: naive CD8+ T cells sorted from blood. This chain connects TRBV6-7 to TRBJ2-7, with D perhaps matching TRBD1 (7 bases). TRBV6-7 is an ORF; its function is uncertain. This clonotype originated in a man between 18 and 35 years old in good health. For the CDR3, the DNA is TGTGCCAGCAGTCACACGACAGGGAGGAACTACGAGCAGTACTTC. This sequence encodes CASSHTTGRNYEQYF.